This T cell receptor beta chain was documented in a study of cytomegalovirus exposure and HLA in healthy donors. Amplification used 60 Vbeta primers and 13 Jbeta primers. Produced via immunoSEQ multiplex PCR; TCRdb's table is partial and in-frame only. The table has around 100,000 clones, under 90% seen once. Germline CDR1 and CDR2: PRHDT and FYEKMQ (reference sequence). The CDR3 is made up of 13 amino acids. Germline trimming cut 5 bases from V and 9 bases from J; bases unmatched to any gene: 6. All donors participated as healthy donors of bone marrow. Study-level findings and limits: A later analysis found most CMV-associated TCR beta chains apparently HLA-restricted.

Note on this clone: The target antigen is unknown.

The chain combines TRBV13 with TRBJ2-4, with TRBD1 identical over 8 bases. The source material was PBMCs. The TCR originated in a woman aged 18-30 years in good health and CMV-seronegative. The CDR3 region has the DNA TGTGCCAGCAGCCAGGGGGCGCGAACCATTCAGTACTTC. Amino acids: CASSQGARTIQYF.